The next 24 T cell receptor beta chains were all read from a single sample in a study of shared clonotypes between healthy human individuals. TCRdb's table, derived via immunoSEQ multiplex PCR, lists solely in-frame clones and lacks some. This table has 2 million to 2.5 million clones, roughly 92% appearing once. Sequencing was performed on naive CD4+ T cells from PBMCs. Subset given: CD45RA+ positively selected. These receptors originate from a man aged 18 to 30 in good health. Some clones in this sample may be carry-over from other donors' samples.

With respect to this clone: The sample has other DNA sequences that encode this CDR3 too. The chain joins TRBV18 to TRBJ2-5; D remains ambiguous. The CDR3 covers 14 residues. In germline, CDR1 is KGHSH, CDR2 LQKENI. Trimming pared 1 base from V and 2 bases from J, leaving 8 bases between. The CDR3 loop is CASSPQASQETQYF. The DNA of the CDR3 is TGTGCCAGCTCACCACAAGCCTCACAAGAGACCCAGTACTTC.

A single count supports this clone. The chain combines TRBV7-2 with TRBJ2-1; 12 bases line up with TRBD2. Germline-derived CDR1 and CDR2 are SGHTA and FQGNSA. CDR3 size: 16 residues. The junction had 4 bases not matched to a gene; V was cut back by 2 bases and J by 5 bases. This CDR3 is CASSLFPSGRDNEQFF. DNA of the CDR3: TGTGCCAGCAGCTTATTCCCTAGCGGGAGGGACAATGAGCAGTTCTTC.

In this sample, this clone turned up once. The chain carries TRBV6-5 and TRBJ1-2, with no clear D. The germline V and J ends were trimmed by 4 bases and 0 bases, with 12 bases remaining between them. Germline V gene data show CDR1 as MNHEY and CDR2 as SVGAGI. This CDR3 has 15 amino acids. The CDR3 region has the DNA TGTGCCAGCAGTTCCCGCCTCACAACTAACTATGGCTACACCTTC. It yields the protein CASSSRLTTNYGYTF.

This clone came up a few times. The chain uses TRBV27 and TRBJ1-1; D unclear. V dropped 0 bases and J dropped 6 bases, with 11 bases sitting between them. The CDR3 runs 14 residues. Germline-derived CDR1 and CDR2 are MNHEY and SMNVEV (reference sequence). CDR3 region: CASSLSRGKAEAFF. CDR3 in DNA: TGTGCCAGCAGTTTATCGCGGGGAAAGGCTGAAGCTTTCTTT.

This clone was counted a single time. Other DNA sequences in this sample translate to the same CDR3. This rearrangement joins TRBV6-6 to TRBJ2-7, with D perhaps TRBD2 (6 bases). Germline V gene data show CDR1 as MNHNY and CDR2 as SVGAGI (reference sequence). This CDR3 region has 14 residues. The germline V and J ends were trimmed by 2 bases and 0 bases, with 8 bases remaining between them. CDR3 protein: CASSYGGTSYEQYF. In nucleotides, the CDR3 is TGTGCCAGCAGTTACGGCGGGACCTCCTACGAGCAGTACTTC.

This clone was picked up one time. The V gene is TRBV28, the J gene TRBJ1-3; D possibly corresponds to TRBD1 (5 bases). V lost 5 bases, J lost 11 bases, and 13 bases lay in between. Germline CDR1 MDHEN, CDR2 SYDVKM. The CDR3 covers 12 residues. The CDR3 loop is CASSNPGLPIYF. CDR3 DNA sequence: TGTGCCAGCAGTAACCCAGGGCTACCCATATATTTT.

The CDR3, as DNA: TGCGCCAGCAGCCAAGGCCTGGGACAGGGATCTAACTATGGCTACACCTTC. This sequence encodes CASSQGLGQGSNYGYTF. The chain couples TRBV4-3 to TRBJ1-2; 9 nucleotides agree with TRBD1. CDR1 and CDR2 from the germline V gene are LGHNA and YSLEER. This CDR3 region has 17 residues. V shed 1 base, J shed 0 bases, and the junction held 6 bases outside the gene matches.

J is TRBJ2-5 and V is TRBV5-4; the match to TRBD2 covers 8 bases. Per germline, CDR1 SGHNT and CDR2 YYREEE (reference sequence). This CDR3 region has 16 residues. The V and J ends lost 0 bases and 5 bases, in that order; junction bases with no gene match: 9. The CDR3 protein is CASSLAGLGPGETQYF. The CDR3 nucleotides read TGTGCCAGCAGCTTGGCGGGACTAGGGCCCGGGGAGACCCAGTACTTC.

The V gene is TRBV27, the J gene TRBJ1-1; no reliable D call. The CDR3 length is 15 residues. Trimming cost V 2 bases and J 1 base, with 11 bases left between them. Germline V lookup: CDR1 MNHEY, CDR2 SMNVEV (reference sequence). CDR3 nucleotide sequence: TGTGCCAGCAGTTTAAGGCCCCAGGCGAACACTGAAGCTTTCTTT. It is translated as CASSLRPQANTEAFF.

The CDR3 DNA reads as TGCGCCAGCAGCGCCACTAGCGGCTCCTACAATGAGCAGTTCTTC. The encoded protein is CASSATSGSYNEQFF. The V call is TRBV10-1, the J call TRBJ2-1, with 8 bases matching TRBD2. The CDR3 is made up of 15 amino acids. Germline V gene sequence: CDR1 WNHNN, CDR2 SYGVQD (reference sequence). With V trimmed by 6 bases and J by 0 bases, 4 bases remained unmatched.

The chain carries TRBV2 and TRBJ2-1; 12 bases agree with TRBD1. The CDR3 is made up of 15 amino acids. Germline V lookup: CDR1 SNHLY, CDR2 FYNNEI. The ends lost 5 bases at V and 6 bases at J; junction bases unmatched: 5. CDR3 region: CASSRTGQGANEQFF. The CDR3 region has the DNA TGTGCCAGCAGTCGGACGGGACAGGGGGCCAATGAGCAGTTCTTC.

This clone was recorded only once. V is TRBV29-1 and J is TRBJ2-7, with D tentatively TRBD2 (5 bases). The CDR3 sequence is 12 residues long. Germline V lookup: CDR1 SQVTM, CDR2 ANQGSEA. V was trimmed by 2 bases and J by 4 bases, leaving 9 bases between them. The CDR3 loop is CSVEQTSYEQYF. In nucleotides, the CDR3 is TGCAGCGTTGAACAAACTAGTTACGAGCAGTACTTC.

A note on this clone: Different DNA sequences within this sample yield the same CDR3. V gene TRBV20-1 combines with J gene TRBJ2-7; D is undetermined. The V end lost 6 bases, the J end lost 7 bases, and 10 bases lay between the germline ends. CDR1 and CDR2 (germline): DFQATT, SNEGSKA (reference sequence). This CDR3 is 10 amino acids long. The CDR3: CSASPREQYF. In DNA form, the CDR3 reads TGCAGTGCCTCCCCTCGAGAGCAGTACTTC.

V usage is TRBV9 and J usage is TRBJ2-2; no clear D gene. Germline V gene sequence: CDR1 SGDLS, CDR2 YYNGEE. Between the trimmed V and J ends, which lost 3 bases and 2 bases, there was a span of 8 bases. CDR3 length equals 14 residues. CDR3 DNA sequence: TGTGCCAGCAGCGGGACCTCAAACACCGGGGAGCTGTTTTTT. Translated, it gives CASSGTSNTGELFF.

The chain is built from TRBV4-3 and TRBJ2-1, with 10 bases lining up with TRBD2. CDR1 and CDR2 (germline): LGHNA, YSLEER. The ends lost 4 bases at V and 8 bases at J; junction bases unmatched: 8. The length of the CDR3 is 15 residues. CDR3 sequence (DNA): TGCGCCAGCAGCCTGGCTAGCGGGAGTGGCCATGAGCAGTTCTTC. Translation gives CASSLASGSGHEQFF.

V is TRBV30 and J is TRBJ1-6, with TRBD1 matching 8 bases. V lost 1 base, J lost 6 bases, and 5 bases stayed unmatched. The CDR3 is 15 amino acids. CDR1 and CDR2 (germline): GTSNPN, SVGIG (reference sequence). The CDR3 DNA is TGTGCCTGGAGTGGGCCAGGGGGCCGTAATTCACCCCTCCACTTT. This codes for CAWSGPGGRNSPLHF. The full variable domain, in which reference TRBV30 and TRBJ1-6 provide the parts outside the CDR3, is SQTIHQWPATLVQPVGSPLSLECTVEGTSNPNLYWYRQAAGRGLQLLFYSVGIGQISSEVPQNLSASRPQDRQFILSSKKLLLSDSGFYLCAWSGPGGRNSPLHFGNGTRLTVT.

About this clone: The sample carries other DNA sequences with the same CDR3. The rearrangement joins TRBV11-3 to TRBJ2-1; a possible D gene is TRBD2 (5 bases). CDR3 length: 13 amino acids. CDR1 SGHNT and CDR2 YENEEA come from the germline V gene. Trimming left V 4 bases short and J 2 bases short, with 6 bases between. The CDR3 DNA follows: TGTGCCAGCAGCTCGGGGACCTACAATGAGCAGTTCTTC. Translating it yields CASSSGTYNEQFF.

This rearrangement joins TRBV11-2 to TRBJ2-6; D is undetermined. This CDR3 spans 14 amino acids. Trimming took 8 bases from V and 2 from J, leaving 10 bases between them. Germline V gene sequence: CDR1 SGHAT, CDR2 FQNNGV. CDR3: CASEGLTGANVLTF. Written as DNA, the CDR3 is TGTGCCAGCGAAGGCCTTACTGGGGCCAACGTCCTGACTTTC.

The chain recombines TRBV9 with TRBJ2-7, with 13 bases fitting TRBD2. V trimming: 4 bases; J trimming: 2 bases; junction bases outside the gene matches: 15. CDR1 SGDLS and CDR2 YYNGEE come from the germline V gene. The CDR3 loop spans 19 amino acids. CDR3 DNA: TGTGCCAGCAGCATAGCTTGTACTAGCGGGAGGGAACTCACCTACGAGCAGTACTTC. It yields the protein CASSIACTSGRELTYEQYF.

This rearrangement joins TRBV27 to TRBJ1-5, with TRBD1 as a possible D gene (5 bases). The CDR3 extends over 15 amino acids. V shed 5 bases and J shed 2 bases, with 13 bases lying between them. Germline CDR1 and CDR2: MNHEY and SMNVEV (reference sequence). This CDR3 is CASSLTLGGNQPQHF. DNA for the CDR3: TGTGCCAGCAGTCTAACCCTGGGGGGCAATCAGCCCCAGCATTTT.

The chain uses TRBV4-2 and TRBJ2-5; the match to TRBD2 covers 7 bases. This CDR3 has 14 residues. The V and J ends lost 5 bases and 4 bases, in that order; junction bases with no gene match: 7. Germline loops: CDR1 LGHNA, CDR2 YNFKEQ. This CDR3 is CASSTVGEGETQYF. CDR3 nucleotide sequence: TGTGCCAGCAGCACGGTGGGGGAGGGAGAGACCCAGTACTTC.

The chain links TRBV6-6 to TRBJ1-5; the D gene is possibly TRBD1 (6 bases). This CDR3 comprises 14 residues. Trimming left V 2 bases short and J 3 bases short, with 8 bases between. Germline V gene sequence: CDR1 MNHNY, CDR2 SVGAGI (reference sequence). CDR3 residues: CASSYMGANQPQHF. For the CDR3, the DNA is TGTGCCAGCAGTTACATGGGGGCCAATCAGCCCCAGCATTTT.

The V and J genes are TRBV5-1 and TRBJ2-1; D perhaps matches TRBD2 (6 bases). Germline V gives CDR1 SGHRS, CDR2 YFSETQ. This CDR3 comprises 15 residues. V was trimmed by 1 base and J by 1 base, leaving 9 bases between them. The CDR3 region is CASSLLAVSYNEQFF. DNA of the CDR3: TGCGCCAGCAGCTTGTTAGCGGTATCCTACAATGAGCAGTTCTTC.

The sample holds a few counts of this clone. The chain couples TRBV29-1 to TRBJ1-1; no reliable D call. Germline CDR1 and CDR2: SQVTM and ANQGSEA. The V and J ends lost 7 bases and 1 base respectively, with 16 bases between them. The CDR3 runs 14 residues. CDR3 nucleotides: TGCAGCGGCTCCACCCGGGCTTCGAACACTGAAGCTTTCTTT. It translates to CSGSTRASNTEAFF.